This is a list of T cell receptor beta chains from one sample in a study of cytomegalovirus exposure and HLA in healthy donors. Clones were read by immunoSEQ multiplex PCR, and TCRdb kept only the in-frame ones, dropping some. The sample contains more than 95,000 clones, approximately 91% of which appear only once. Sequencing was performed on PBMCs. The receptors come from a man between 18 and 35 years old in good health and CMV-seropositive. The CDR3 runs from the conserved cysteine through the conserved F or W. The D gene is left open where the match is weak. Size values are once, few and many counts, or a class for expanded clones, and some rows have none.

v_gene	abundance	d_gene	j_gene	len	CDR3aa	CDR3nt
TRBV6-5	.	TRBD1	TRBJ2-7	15	CASSYSVTGAGEQYF	TGTGCCAGCAGTTACTCGGTGACAGGGGCAGGGGAGCAGTACTTC
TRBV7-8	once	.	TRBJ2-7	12	CASGIQGYEQYF	TGTGCCAGCGGGATACAGGGCTACGAGCAGTACTTC
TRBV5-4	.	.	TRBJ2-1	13	CASSPGTINEQFF	TGTGCCAGCAGCCCTGGGACAATCAATGAGCAGTTCTTC
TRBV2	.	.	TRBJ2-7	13	CASRNRDSYEQYF	TGTGCCAGCAGAAACAGGGACTCCTACGAGCAGTACTTC
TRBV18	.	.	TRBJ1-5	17	CASSPRYREKGNQPQHF	TGTGCCAGCTCACCAAGGTACAGGGAAAAGGGCAATCAGCCCCAGCATTTT
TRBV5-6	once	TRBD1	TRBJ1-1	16	CASSLKKRQGTTEAFF	TGTGCCAGCAGCTTGAAAAAGCGACAGGGTACCACTGAAGCTTTCTTT
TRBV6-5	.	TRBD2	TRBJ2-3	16	CASSYSASGLESTQYF	TGTGCCAGCAGTTACTCGGCTAGCGGCCTTGAGAGTACGCAGTATTTT
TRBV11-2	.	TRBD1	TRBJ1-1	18	CASSLGGQGIGMNTEAFF	TGTGCCAGCAGCTTGGGCGGACAGGGAATCGGAATGAACACTGAAGCTTTCTTT
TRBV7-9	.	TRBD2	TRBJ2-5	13	CASHIAGKETQYF	TGTGCCAGCCATATAGCGGGGAAAGAGACCCAGTACTTC
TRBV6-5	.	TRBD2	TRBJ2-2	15	CASRRETSGAGELFF	TGTGCCTCTCGCCGGGAGACTAGCGGGGCCGGGGAGCTGTTTTTT
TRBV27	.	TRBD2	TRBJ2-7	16	CASSPLGDWGGYEQYF	TGTGCCAGCAGTCCCCTGGGGGACTGGGGAGGGTACGAGCAGTACTTC
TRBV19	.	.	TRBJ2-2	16	CASSIRGVAHSGELFF	TGTGCCAGTAGTATCAGGGGTGTGGCTCATTCCGGGGAGCTGTTTTTT
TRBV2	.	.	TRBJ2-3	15	CASSVAGISTDTQYF	TGTGCCAGCAGTGTCGCCGGGATTAGCACAGATACGCAGTATTTT
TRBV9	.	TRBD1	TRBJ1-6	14	CASSAQGGNSPLHF	TGTGCCAGCAGCGCACAGGGGGGGAATTCACCCCTCCACTTT
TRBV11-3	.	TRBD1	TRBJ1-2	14	CASSDEGAQVGYTF	TGTGCCAGCAGCGATGAGGGGGCGCAGGTTGGCTACACCTTC
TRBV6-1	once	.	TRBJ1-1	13	CASRQGYVSEAFF	TGTGCCAGCAGACAGGGTTATGTTTCTGAAGCTTTCTTT
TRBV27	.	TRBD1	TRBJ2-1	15	CASSYVGTGVNEQFF	TGTGCCAGCAGTTATGTCGGGACAGGGGTCAATGAGCAGTTCTTC
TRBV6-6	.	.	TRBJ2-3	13	CASSYAGADTQYF	TGTGCCAGCAGTTACGCAGGGGCAGATACGCAGTATTTT
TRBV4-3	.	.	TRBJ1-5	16	CASSQDGGRGGQPQHF	TGCGCCAGCAGCCAAGATGGTGGGCGGGGAGGTCAGCCCCAGCATTTT
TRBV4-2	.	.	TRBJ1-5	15	CASSQGEGGNQPQHF	TGTGCCAGCAGCCAAGGGGAAGGGGGCAATCAGCCCCAGCATTTT
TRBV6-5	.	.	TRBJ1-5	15	CASSPRPERPLPQHF	TGTGCCAGCAGTCCAAGACCGGAGAGGCCCCTGCCCCAGCATTTT
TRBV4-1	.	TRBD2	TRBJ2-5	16	CASSPRLAGVQETQYF	TGCGCCAGCAGCCCCCGACTAGCGGGGGTGCAAGAGACCCAGTACTTC
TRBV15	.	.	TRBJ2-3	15	CATSDPRRGMDTQYF	TGTGCCACCAGCGACCCCCGTAGGGGAATGGATACGCAGTATTTT
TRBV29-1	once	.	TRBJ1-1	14	CSVGGLVVDTEAFF	TGCAGCGTCGGGGGGCTCGTAGTCGACACTGAAGCTTTCTTT
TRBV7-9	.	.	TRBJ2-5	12	CASSLSGETQYF	TGTGCCAGCAGCTTATCGGGAGAGACCCAGTACTTC
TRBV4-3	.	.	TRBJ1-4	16	CASSQEITMRNEKLFF	TGCGCCAGCAGCCAAGAGATTACCATGCGAAATGAAAAACTGTTTTTT
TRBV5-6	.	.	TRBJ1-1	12	CASSLDFHEAFF	TGTGCCAGCAGCTTGGACTTCCACGAAGCTTTCTTT
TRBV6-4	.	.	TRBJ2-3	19	CASSDTSVRAGHPRDTQYF	TGTGCCAGCAGTGACACATCGGTTCGAGCGGGACACCCCAGGGATACGCAGTATTTT
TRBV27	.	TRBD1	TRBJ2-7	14	CASSLLTGSYEQYF	TGTGCCAGCAGTTTGTTGACAGGGTCCTACGAGCAGTACTTC
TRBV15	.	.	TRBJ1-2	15	CATSRDRARGYGYTF	TGTGCCACCAGCAGAGATAGGGCGAGGGGGTATGGCTACACCTTC
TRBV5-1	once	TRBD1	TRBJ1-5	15	CASSPGTGPSQPQHF	TGCGCCAGCAGCCCAGGGACAGGCCCCAGTCAGCCCCAGCATTTT
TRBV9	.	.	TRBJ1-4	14	CASSGQGTNEKLFF	TGTGCCAGCAGCGGACAAGGAACTAATGAAAAACTGTTTTTT
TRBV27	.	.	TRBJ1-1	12	CASSSGRGEAFF	TGTGCCAGCAGTTCCGGACGGGGGGAAGCTTTCTTT
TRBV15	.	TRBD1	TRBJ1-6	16	CATSRVPGDRESPLHF	TGTGCCACCAGCAGAGTACCGGGGGACAGGGAGTCACCCCTCCACTTT
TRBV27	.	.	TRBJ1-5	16	CASSFVGGLDNQPQHF	TGTGCCAGCAGTTTTGTGGGAGGGCTGGACAATCAGCCCCAGCATTTT
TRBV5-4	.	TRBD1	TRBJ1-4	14	CASSPQGRGGKLFF	TGTGCCAGCAGCCCACAGGGGCGAGGCGGAAAACTGTTTTTT
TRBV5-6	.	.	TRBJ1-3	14	CASSLDSSGNTIYF	TGTGCCAGCAGCTTGGATAGCTCTGGAAACACCATATATTTT
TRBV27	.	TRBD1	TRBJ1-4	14	CATRPGGSGEKLFF	TGTGCCACCAGACCAGGGGGCTCAGGTGAAAAACTGTTTTTT
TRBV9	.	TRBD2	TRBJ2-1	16	CASSVAGGTTYNEQFF	TGTGCCAGCAGCGTAGCGGGGGGGACTACCTACAATGAGCAGTTCTTC
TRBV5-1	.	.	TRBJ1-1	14	CASSARGDFAEAFF	TGCGCCAGCAGCGCCCGCGGGGACTTCGCTGAAGCTTTCTTT
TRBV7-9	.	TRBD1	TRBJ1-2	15	CASSSTGGANYGYTF	TGTGCCAGCAGCTCGACAGGGGGCGCGAACTATGGCTACACCTTC
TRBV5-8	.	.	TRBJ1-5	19	CASSSPEGKYSYSNQPQHF	TGTGCCAGCAGCTCCCCAGAGGGAAAGTACTCTTATAGCAATCAGCCCCAGCATTTT
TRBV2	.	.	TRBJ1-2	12	CASTGSGYGYTF	TGTGCCAGCACAGGGTCGGGCTATGGCTACACCTTC
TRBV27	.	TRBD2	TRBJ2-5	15	CASSSRGAGMQTQYF	TGTGCCAGCAGCTCGCGGGGGGCCGGTATGCAGACCCAGTACTTC
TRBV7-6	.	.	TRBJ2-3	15	CASSPRGGGTDTQYF	TGTGCCAGCAGCCCCCGTGGGGGCGGCACAGATACGCAGTATTTT
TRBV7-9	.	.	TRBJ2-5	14	CASSLESGWETQYF	TGTGCCAGCAGCTTAGAATCAGGGTGGGAGACCCAGTACTTC
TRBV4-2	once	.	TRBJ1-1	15	CASSQGGWVDTEAFF	TGTGCCAGCAGCCAAGGGGGCTGGGTGGACACTGAAGCTTTCTTT
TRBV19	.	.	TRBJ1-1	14	CASSSPVSNTEAFF	TGTGCCAGTAGTAGTCCAGTCTCGAACACTGAAGCTTTCTTT
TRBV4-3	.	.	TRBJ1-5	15	CASSQDFRGDQPQHF	TGCGCCAGCAGCCAAGATTTCCGGGGAGATCAGCCCCAGCATTTT
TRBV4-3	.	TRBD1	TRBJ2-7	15	CASSQGPGQGYEQYF	TGCGCCAGCAGCCAAGGTCCGGGACAGGGGTACGAGCAGTACTTC